This T cell receptor (beta chain) derives from a study of blood T cell repertoires in COVID-19. Across the whole study: COVID-19 samples, acute and convalescent, were from the United States, Italy and Spain. T cells, B-cell-depleted T cells, or PBMCs supplied cDNA or gDNA.

Original processing notes: Estimation of nucleated cell counts relied on the amplification of reference gene primers. Method: immunoSEQ multiplex PCR; TCRdb's copy keeps in-frame clones and lacks some. The D gene and trimming were derived from the DNA, and the V and J assignments and clone size from that table. The repertoire holds some 97,000 clones, with 92% as singletons. Germline V CDR1 and CDR2: SGHVS, FQNEAQ. The CDR3 contains 14 residues. Trimming left V 2 bases short and J 0 bases short, with 7 bases between. Sequencing was done on a sample of peripheral blood. The sequence was obtained from a man in his sixties or seventies with acute or convalescent COVID-19. This sequence joins TRBV7-8 and TRBJ1-1; D remains unclear. CDR3 coding DNA: TGTGCCAGCAGCTTATCGGGGATGAACACTGAAGCTTTCTTT. Protein sequence: CASSLSGMNTEAFF.